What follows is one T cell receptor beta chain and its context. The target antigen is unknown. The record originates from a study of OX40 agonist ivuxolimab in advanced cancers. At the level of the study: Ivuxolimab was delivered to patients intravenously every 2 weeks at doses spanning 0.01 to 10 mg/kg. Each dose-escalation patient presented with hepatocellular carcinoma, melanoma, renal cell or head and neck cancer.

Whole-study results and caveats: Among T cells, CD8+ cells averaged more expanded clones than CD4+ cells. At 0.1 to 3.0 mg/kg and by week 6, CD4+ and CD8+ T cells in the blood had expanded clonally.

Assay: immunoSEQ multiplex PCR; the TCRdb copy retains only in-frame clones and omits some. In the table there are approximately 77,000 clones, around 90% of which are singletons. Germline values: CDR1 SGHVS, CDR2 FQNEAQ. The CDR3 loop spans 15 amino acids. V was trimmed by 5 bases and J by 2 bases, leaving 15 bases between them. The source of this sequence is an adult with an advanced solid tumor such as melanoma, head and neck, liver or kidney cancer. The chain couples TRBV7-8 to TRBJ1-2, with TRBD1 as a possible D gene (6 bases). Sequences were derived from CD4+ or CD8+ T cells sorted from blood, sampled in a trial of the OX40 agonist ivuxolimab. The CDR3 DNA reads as TGTGCCAGCAGCCTGGGGGGGGCTTTAAACTATGGCTACACCTTC. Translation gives CASSLGGALNYGYTF.